This T cell receptor beta chain comes out of a study of T cell responses to AZD1222 COVID-19 vaccine. Comments on this clone: Antigen unknown.

Using immunoSEQ multiplex PCR, the repertoire was profiled, and TCRdb retains in-frame clones only, with some absent. This sample has about 140,000 clones, with less than 95% found just once. Study-level points and caveats: White British people made up most donors, females outnumbered males, and clonal diversity was possibly underestimated.

With 1 base clipped from V and 1 base from J, the junction kept 3 bases outside the gene matches. Germline lookup yields CDR1 LNHDA and CDR2 SQIVND (reference sequence). The CDR3 sequence is 16 residues long. The sequencing used peripheral blood, collected on day 0 of AZD1222 vaccination. This receptor was taken from an adult in good health. The gene calls are TRBV19 and TRBJ1-4; 7 bases agree with TRBD1. CDR3 amino acids: CASSIGTGETNEKLFF. The CDR3 DNA reads as TGTGCCAGTAGTATAGGCACAGGGGAAACTAATGAAAAACTGTTTTTT.